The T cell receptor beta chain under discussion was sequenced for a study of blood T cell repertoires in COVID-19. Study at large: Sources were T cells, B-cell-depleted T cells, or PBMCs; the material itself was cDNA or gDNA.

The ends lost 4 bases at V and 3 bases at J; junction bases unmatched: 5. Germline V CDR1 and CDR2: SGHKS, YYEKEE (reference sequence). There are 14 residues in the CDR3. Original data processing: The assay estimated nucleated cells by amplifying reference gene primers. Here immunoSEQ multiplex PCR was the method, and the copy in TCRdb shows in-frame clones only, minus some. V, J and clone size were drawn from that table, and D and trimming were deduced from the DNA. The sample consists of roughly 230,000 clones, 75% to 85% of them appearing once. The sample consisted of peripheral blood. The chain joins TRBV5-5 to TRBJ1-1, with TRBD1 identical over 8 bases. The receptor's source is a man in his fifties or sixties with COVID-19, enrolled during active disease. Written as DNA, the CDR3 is TGTGCCAGCAGCCTAAACAGGGGGGACACTGAAGCTTTCTTT. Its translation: CASSLNRGDTEAFF.